This TCR beta chain stems from a study of response to subunit inactivated influenza vaccine. Study conclusions and caveats: With each seasonal influenza vaccination, the authors suggested, few new T cells are recruited.

TCRdb reprocessed the RT-PCR reads with MiXCR, giving one entry per CDR3 protein. The table lists some 600,000 distinct CDR3 sequences, 12% to 15% of them singletons. This clonotype was recorded many times. Its target is not known. The CDR3 spans 12 residues. With 2 bases removed from V and 4 bases from J, the gap between germline ends came to 5 bases. The sequences come from PBMCs from blood, collected roughly 2 weeks before vaccination. This TCR was sampled from a man aged 50 to 60 who received an inactivated influenza vaccine. The rearrangement joins TRBV12-3 or TRBV12-4 to TRBJ1-2; D remains unclear. DNA of the CDR3: TGTGCCAGCAGTTTATTGGGCTATGGCTACACCTTC. Its translation is CASSLLGYGYTF.